This entry features one T cell receptor (beta chain) sequence. Its antigen is unknown. No much larger clone is present one base from it, and per-base qualities are unavailable. The CDR3 regions of human TCRbeta chains were analyzed by immunosequencing. In the authors' own workflow: Repertoire TCRs were matched against a reference library of SARS-CoV-2-specific TCRs generated with the MIRA antigen-specificity platform. Breadth meant the fraction of unique TCRs that were SARS-CoV-2-associated, whereas depth meant the fraction of total T cells that were SARS-CoV-2-associated. Each spike-specific TCR was assigned to its reactive spike region and to a CD4 or CD8 class using the MIRA data. Log10-transformed breadth and depth values were compared by one-way ANOVA with Sidak's multiple comparisons tests. The table comes from immuneACCESS by way of TCRdb, which keeps in-frame sequences with V and J called. Part of the clones is missing from these tables; in studies checked, under half for an unresolved V gene and the rest for unknown reasons. V and J calls and clone size are those listed in that table; D and trimming were worked out from the DNA. Recorded for this sample are 100,000 to 150,000 clones; 93% of them occurred a single time. The ten most abundant clones make up 5% to 7% of the sample.

This sample is part of a study of T cell responses to AZD1222 COVID-19 vaccine (dated by TCRdb to the early 2020s). Background for the entire study: AZD1222 recipients whose second dose came at about 4 weeks and those whose second dose came at about 12 weeks were combined into one group, since spike-specific TCR depth and breadth did not differ between the two schedules. TCR sequencing was performed for about 250 trial participants, of whom roughly 200 were given two doses of AZD1222 and some 26 were given two doses of MenACWY control vaccine. Trial participants were enrolled by age into subgroups of 18-55, 56-69 and 70-plus years, and roughly 150, 30 and 60 TCR-sequenced participants, respectively, were included in these subgroups. Points the paper makes about the study in general: The 56-69-year group was small, and its depth increase did not reach significance, likely because of low power. Participants were mostly white British and included more females than males, and it was suggested by the authors that clonal diversity may have been underestimated. Because no samples from the day 14 peak response were available, repertoires could be characterized only after the peak T cell response. Conclusions about previously exposed vaccinees are limited, since just a handful of AZD1222 recipients were seropositive for SARS-CoV-2 at baseline. CD4 TCRs associated with the vaccine covered the entire spike protein, and the dominant responses were in regions 160-218 and 743-854. Epitopes outside the regions mutated in the B.1.351 and B.1.1.7 variants were reportedly recognized by nearly half of the unique spike-specific TCRs. After two AZD1222 doses, spike-specific TCR breadth and depth were significantly higher than at day 0 and than in MenACWY recipients.

What this sample's time point label stands for: baseline before first vaccination. Vaccinee samples came from UK trials COV001 and COV002, including a single-blind randomized controlled phase 2/3 trial of AZD1222 (ChAdOx1 nCoV-19) in healthy adults. For TCRbeta chain sequencing, PBMC samples were collected from trial participants at day 0 and at day 28 after the second dose. The CDR3 contains 15 residues, cysteine and phenylalanine counted. Solely the CDR3 DNA is kept, with 45 bases framed from the first base. V loses 2 bases, J loses 8 bases, and the germline ends lie 18 bases apart. The germline V gene (reference sequence) sets CDR1 to MNHEY and CDR2 to SMNVEV.

This receptor was identified in an adult in good health. The sequencing here drew on peripheral blood, taken on day 0 of AZD1222 vaccination. The chain is assembled from TRBV27 and TRBJ1-2, and TRBD1 may be the D gene, going by 5 matching bases. In nucleotides, the sequence is TGTGCCAGCAGTTTAACTCATGGCGGGGGAGGGGGCTACACCTTC. The encoded protein is CASSLTHGGGGGYTF.